This TCR beta chain came from a study of CD8 T cells in ankylosing spondylitis (dated by TCRdb to 2015 to 2018). With respect to the entire study: The study set out to find disease-linked TCR variants by profiling T cell receptor beta repertoires in ankylosing spondylitis patients and healthy donors. In total, the full study cohort was made up of some 110 healthy donors and about two dozen ankylosing spondylitis patients. Peripheral blood was sampled, and synovial fluid was additionally collected from ankylosing spondylitis patients.

Sequencing was carried out with an Illumina HiSeq 2500. TCR beta libraries were prepared by quantitative 5'-RACE with molecular barcodes. As for the authors' bioinformatics: Disease-linked TCR variants were identified with a new computational method built on a probabilistic model of VDJ rearrangement. The raw public data were reprocessed by TCRdb itself: fastp quality trimming at Q25, MiXCR clonotype calling, in-frame beta chains only. One record per CDR3 amino acid sequence lists the most common genes and DNA. What appears here as the V and J calls and clone size reflects TCRdb's work, not the paper's. In this sample the table shows more than 200,000 distinct CDR3 sequences, 20% to 30% of which occur a single time. The top ten clones comprise 0.5% to 0.75% of the sample. Counted from cysteine to phenylalanine, this CDR3 has 9 amino acids. Of all the DNA, just the CDR3 is kept, 27 bases in frame from base 1. CDR1 and CDR2 are drawn from the germline V gene (reference sequence): DFQATT, SNEGSKA. Cut back by 7 bases and 12 bases, the V and J ends lie 12 bases apart.

The paper as a whole reports these results and caveats: A TCR beta motif of about 8 highly homologous amino acid variants appeared characteristic of blood from ankylosing spondylitis patients. Significant enrichment of the disease-linked clones was reported in matched synovial fluid samples from ankylosing spondylitis patients. Some of the motif variants had been reported before in the synovial fluid and blood of reactive arthritis patients, a finding that suggests common disease-initiation mechanisms. The disease-linked clones had a CD8+ phenotype and were found at relatively low frequencies in peripheral blood.

There are many counts of this clonotype. Which antigen it targets is not known. Base qualities are not recorded, but no much larger clone differs from it by a single base. Sequencing was carried out using blood, either unsorted or a sorted T cell fraction (not recorded which). The TCR was taken from a male donor with ankylosing spondylitis or in good health (not recorded which). The chain couples TRBV20-1 to TRBJ2-5; a weak D assignment points to TRBD2 (6 bases agree). The CDR3 protein sequence reads: CSGGTGKYF. The DNA is TGCAGTGGAGGGACTGGAAAGTACTTC.